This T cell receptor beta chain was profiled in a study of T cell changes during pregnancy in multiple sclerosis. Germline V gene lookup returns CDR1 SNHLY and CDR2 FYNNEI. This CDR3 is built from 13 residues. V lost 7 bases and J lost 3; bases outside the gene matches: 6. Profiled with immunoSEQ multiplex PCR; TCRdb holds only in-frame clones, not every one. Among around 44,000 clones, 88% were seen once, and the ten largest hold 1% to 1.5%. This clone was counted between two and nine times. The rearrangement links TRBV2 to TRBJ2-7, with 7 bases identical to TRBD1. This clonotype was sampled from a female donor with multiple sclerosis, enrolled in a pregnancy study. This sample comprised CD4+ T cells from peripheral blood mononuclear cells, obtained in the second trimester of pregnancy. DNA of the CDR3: TGTGCCAGCAAAGCGGACAGGCTCTACGAGCAGTACTTC. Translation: CASKADRLYEQYF. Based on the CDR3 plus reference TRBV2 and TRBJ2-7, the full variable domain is EPEVTQTPSHQVTQMGQEVILRCVPISNHLYFYWYRQILGQKVEFLVSFYNNEISEKSEIFDDQFSVERPDGSNFTLKIRSTKLEDSAMYFCASKADRLYEQYFGPGTRLTVT.